A selection of T cell receptor beta chains follows, all from one sample in a study of cytomegalovirus exposure and HLA in healthy donors. Sequenced by immunoSEQ multiplex PCR; TCRdb stores in-frame clones only, minus some. The sample consists of about 78,000 clones, 55% to 85% of them appearing once. Sequencing was carried out using PBMCs. The receptors come from a woman aged 40 to 50 in good health and CMV-seropositive. Both conserved end residues are part of each CDR3. Rows give clone size only sometimes, using once, few, many, or a class for an expanded clone.

cdr3_aa: CASSPGHRYEQYF
v_call: TRBV19
j_call: TRBJ2-7
clone_size: few

cdr3_aa: CASRKTGSDGYPF
v_call: TRBV2
j_call: TRBJ1-2
clone_size: NA

cdr3_aa: CASSYGGLSGYTF
v_call: TRBV6-5
j_call: TRBJ1-2
clone_size: NA

cdr3_aa: CASSFLAGPNTGELFF
v_call: TRBV5-5
j_call: TRBJ2-2
clone_size: NA

cdr3_aa: CASSPQLGTGWAEAFF
v_call: TRBV5-4
j_call: TRBJ1-1
clone_size: NA

cdr3_aa: CASSLTRGNQPQHF
v_call: TRBV7-8
j_call: TRBJ1-5
clone_size: NA

cdr3_aa: CASSEGRNQPQHF
v_call: TRBV2
j_call: TRBJ1-5
clone_size: NA

cdr3_aa: CASSDFRGNSPLHF
v_call: TRBV10-2
j_call: TRBJ1-6
clone_size: NA

cdr3_aa: CAWSVALGGPSDTQYF
v_call: TRBV30
j_call: TRBJ2-3
clone_size: NA

cdr3_aa: CASRIQDLGNQPQHF
v_call: TRBV2
j_call: TRBJ1-5
clone_size: NA

cdr3_aa: CASSSAGGRNTGELFF
v_call: TRBV7-6
j_call: TRBJ2-2
clone_size: NA

cdr3_aa: CASSQLSGKDTQYF
v_call: TRBV19
j_call: TRBJ2-3
clone_size: NA

cdr3_aa: CASSLGQGAGTDTQYF
v_call: TRBV13
j_call: TRBJ2-3
clone_size: few

cdr3_aa: CASSTVPQDMNTEAFF
v_call: TRBV19
j_call: TRBJ1-1
clone_size: NA

cdr3_aa: CASSQVGLAVSYEQYF
v_call: TRBV4-1
j_call: TRBJ2-7
clone_size: NA

cdr3_aa: CASSPQAAQDSYGYTF
v_call: TRBV7-2
j_call: TRBJ1-2
clone_size: NA

cdr3_aa: CASSSSGTGSIRLFF
v_call: TRBV5-6
j_call: TRBJ1-4
clone_size: few

cdr3_aa: CASSQDTKASGWGTQYF
v_call: TRBV4-2
j_call: TRBJ2-3
clone_size: NA

cdr3_aa: CASSLRQGNTEAFF
v_call: TRBV7-2
j_call: TRBJ1-1
clone_size: NA

cdr3_aa: CASSPGTSGGIFQETQYF
v_call: TRBV5-1
j_call: TRBJ2-5
clone_size: NA

cdr3_aa: CASSEYTAGGGYTF
v_call: TRBV25-1
j_call: TRBJ1-2
clone_size: NA

cdr3_aa: CASTLDRQNTEAFF
v_call: TRBV6-1
j_call: TRBJ1-1
clone_size: few

cdr3_aa: CASSQDLVEDRGYPF
v_call: TRBV4-3
j_call: TRBJ1-2
clone_size: NA

cdr3_aa: CATSRDAARETQYF
v_call: TRBV15
j_call: TRBJ2-5
clone_size: NA

cdr3_aa: CASSEYFIGGTAYGYTF
v_call: TRBV25-1
j_call: TRBJ1-2
clone_size: once

cdr3_aa: CASRPMMNTEAFF
v_call: TRBV6-5
j_call: TRBJ1-1
clone_size: NA

cdr3_aa: CASSRDRPSTDTQYF
v_call: TRBV7-2
j_call: TRBJ2-3
clone_size: NA

cdr3_aa: CASSLIGQPQHF
v_call: TRBV27
j_call: TRBJ1-5
clone_size: NA

cdr3_aa: CASSSTGQGVHEQFF
v_call: TRBV5-1
j_call: TRBJ2-1
clone_size: NA

cdr3_aa: CASSQLVKRVFF
v_call: TRBV23-1
j_call: TRBJ1-4
clone_size: NA

cdr3_aa: CASSEVTGTEAFF
v_call: TRBV2
j_call: TRBJ1-1
clone_size: NA

cdr3_aa: CASRSQGINTEAFF
v_call: TRBV4-1
j_call: TRBJ1-1
clone_size: few

cdr3_aa: CASSLTGTSGYEQYF
v_call: TRBV7-9
j_call: TRBJ2-7
clone_size: few

cdr3_aa: CASTAIGTENYGYTF
v_call: TRBV6-1
j_call: TRBJ1-2
clone_size: NA

cdr3_aa: CASIMTGGNTIYF
v_call: TRBV6-6
j_call: TRBJ1-3
clone_size: once

cdr3_aa: CASSLDRGTDTQYF
v_call: TRBV5-6
j_call: TRBJ2-3
clone_size: once

cdr3_aa: CAISQTSGPTDTQYF
v_call: TRBV10-3
j_call: TRBJ2-3
clone_size: once

cdr3_aa: CAWSDLLGGRPEAFF
v_call: TRBV30
j_call: TRBJ1-1
clone_size: NA

cdr3_aa: CASSPQRGPETQYF
v_call: TRBV11-2
j_call: TRBJ2-5
clone_size: NA

cdr3_aa: CASRRTGNSPLHF
v_call: TRBV6-5
j_call: TRBJ1-6
clone_size: once

cdr3_aa: CASSVGLIGGGVTYNSPLHF
v_call: TRBV9
j_call: TRBJ1-6
clone_size: NA

cdr3_aa: CASSDSTGGTETQYF
v_call: TRBV7-9
j_call: TRBJ2-5
clone_size: NA

cdr3_aa: CSSSPSGAGGTYGYTF
v_call: TRBV7-9
j_call: TRBJ1-2
clone_size: NA

cdr3_aa: CASFRTSGAPGTDTQYF
v_call: TRBV5-6
j_call: TRBJ2-3
clone_size: once

cdr3_aa: CASSGGATGDGYTF
v_call: TRBV6-1
j_call: TRBJ1-2
clone_size: NA

cdr3_aa: CAISENRETYEQYF
v_call: TRBV10-3
j_call: TRBJ2-7
clone_size: once

cdr3_aa: CASSESWGLGTEAFF
v_call: TRBV7-8
j_call: TRBJ1-1
clone_size: NA

cdr3_aa: CASSLDRGETQYF
v_call: TRBV5-6
j_call: TRBJ2-5
clone_size: NA

cdr3_aa: CASSLVGAGDNEQYF
v_call: TRBV5-4
j_call: TRBJ2-7
clone_size: NA

cdr3_aa: CASSDVGIIEQFF
v_call: TRBV6-1
j_call: TRBJ2-1
clone_size: many

cdr3_aa: CASSGTRGDQPQHF
v_call: TRBV2
j_call: TRBJ1-5
clone_size: NA

cdr3_aa: CASTETSGVNEQFF
v_call: TRBV2
j_call: TRBJ2-1
clone_size: NA

cdr3_aa: CASRTQGAGNSPLHF
v_call: TRBV28
j_call: TRBJ1-6
clone_size: once